The sequence of this T cell receptor (beta chain) was determined in a study of blood T cells in healthy people across ages. Study-wide findings and caveats: Shifts in expanded clonotypes may have been confounded by donor CMV status, which was unknown. Diversity was estimated from one million T cells, and these estimates were considered underestimates. Significant beta diversity loss was already apparent by age roughly 44, declining roughly linearly.

Of note for this clonotype: Its antigen is not known.

CDR1 is LNHDA, CDR2 SQIVND, per germline (reference sequence). The CDR3 has 15 residues. V trimming: 5 bases; J trimming: 3 bases; junction bases outside the gene matches: 9. Then a second PCR, running roughly 6 to 12 cycles, was carried out with a sample-barcoded 5' primer and a J-beta primer mix. TCRdb processed the 5' RACE reads anew with MiXCR; each CDR3 protein has one entry. The sample has about a million distinct CDR3 sequences; 51% are singletons. Total RNA, at least 5 micrograms per sample, came from PBMCs. The rearrangement links TRBV19 to TRBJ2-7; 8 bases are shared with TRBD2. This clonotype was obtained from a woman in her sixties or seventies in good health. Sequenced input: blood. The CDR3 loop reads CASSPTDSGNYEQYF. CDR3 nucleotides: TGTGCCAGTAGTCCTACCGATAGCGGGAACTACGAGCAGTACTTC.